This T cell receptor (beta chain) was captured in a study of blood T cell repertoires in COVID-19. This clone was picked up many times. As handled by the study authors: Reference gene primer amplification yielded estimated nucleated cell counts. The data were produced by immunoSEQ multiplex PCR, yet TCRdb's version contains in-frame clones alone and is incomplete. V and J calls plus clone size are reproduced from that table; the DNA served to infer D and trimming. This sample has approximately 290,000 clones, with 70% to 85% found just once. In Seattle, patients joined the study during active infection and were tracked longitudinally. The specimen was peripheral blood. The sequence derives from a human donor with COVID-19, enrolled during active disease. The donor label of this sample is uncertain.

The CDR3 spells CASSQTGAGTQYF. For the CDR3, the DNA is TGTGCCAGCAGTCAGACAGGGGCCGGGACCCAGTACTTC. The chain has TRBV2 and TRBJ2-5; 8 positions agree with TRBD1. Trimming at V came to 5 bases and at J to 7 bases, leaving 6 bases not matched to a gene. Germline V gene sequence: CDR1 SNHLY, CDR2 FYNNEI. CDR3 length: 13 amino acids. The full variable domain, its missing parts supplied by reference TRBV2 and TRBJ2-5, is EPEVTQTPSHQVTQMGQEVILRCVPISNHLYFYWYRQILGQKVEFLVSFYNNEISEKSEIFDDQFSVERPDGSNFTLKIRSTKLEDSAMYFCASSQTGAGTQYFGPGTRLLVL.